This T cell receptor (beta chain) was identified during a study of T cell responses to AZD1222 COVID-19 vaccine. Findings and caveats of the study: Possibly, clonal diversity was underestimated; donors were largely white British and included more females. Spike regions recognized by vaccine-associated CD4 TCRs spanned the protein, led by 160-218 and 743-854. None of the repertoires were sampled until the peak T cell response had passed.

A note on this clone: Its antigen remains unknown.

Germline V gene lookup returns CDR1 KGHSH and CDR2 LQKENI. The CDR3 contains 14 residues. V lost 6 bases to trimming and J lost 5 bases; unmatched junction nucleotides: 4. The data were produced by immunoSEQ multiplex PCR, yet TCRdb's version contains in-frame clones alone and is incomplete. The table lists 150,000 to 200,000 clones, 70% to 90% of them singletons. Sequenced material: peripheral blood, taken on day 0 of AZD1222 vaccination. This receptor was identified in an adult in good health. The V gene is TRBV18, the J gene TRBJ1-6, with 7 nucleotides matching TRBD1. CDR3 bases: TGTGCCAGCTCCGGGACAGTAGATAATTCACCCCTCCACTTT. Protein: CASSGTVDNSPLHF.